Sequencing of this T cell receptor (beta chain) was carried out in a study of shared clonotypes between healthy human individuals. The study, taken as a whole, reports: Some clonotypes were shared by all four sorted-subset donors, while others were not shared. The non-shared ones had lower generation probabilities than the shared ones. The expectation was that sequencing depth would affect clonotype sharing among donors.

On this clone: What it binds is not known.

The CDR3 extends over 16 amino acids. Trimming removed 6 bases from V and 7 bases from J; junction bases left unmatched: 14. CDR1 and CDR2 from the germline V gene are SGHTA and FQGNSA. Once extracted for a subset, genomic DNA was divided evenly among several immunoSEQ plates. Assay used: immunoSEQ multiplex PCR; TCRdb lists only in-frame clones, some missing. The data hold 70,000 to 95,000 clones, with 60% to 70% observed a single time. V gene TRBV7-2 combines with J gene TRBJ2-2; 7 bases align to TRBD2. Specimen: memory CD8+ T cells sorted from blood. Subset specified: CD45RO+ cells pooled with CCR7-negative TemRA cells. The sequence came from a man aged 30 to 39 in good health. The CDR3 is CASSLGSGNRGGELFF. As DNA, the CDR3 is TGTGCCAGCAGTCTGGGGAGCGGGAATCGGGGCGGGGAGCTGTTTTTT.